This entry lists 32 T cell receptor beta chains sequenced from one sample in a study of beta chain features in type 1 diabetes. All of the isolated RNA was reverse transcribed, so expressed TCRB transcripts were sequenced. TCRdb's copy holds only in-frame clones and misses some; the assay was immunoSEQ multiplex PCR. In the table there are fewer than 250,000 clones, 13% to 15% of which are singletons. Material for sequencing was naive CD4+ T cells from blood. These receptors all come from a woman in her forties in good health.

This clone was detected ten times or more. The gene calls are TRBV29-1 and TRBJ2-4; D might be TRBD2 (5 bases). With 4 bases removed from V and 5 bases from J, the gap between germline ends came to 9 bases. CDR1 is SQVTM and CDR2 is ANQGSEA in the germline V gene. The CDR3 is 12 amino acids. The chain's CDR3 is CSVGLAQNIQYF. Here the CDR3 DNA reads TGCAGCGTTGGTCTAGCTCAAAACATTCAGTACTTC.

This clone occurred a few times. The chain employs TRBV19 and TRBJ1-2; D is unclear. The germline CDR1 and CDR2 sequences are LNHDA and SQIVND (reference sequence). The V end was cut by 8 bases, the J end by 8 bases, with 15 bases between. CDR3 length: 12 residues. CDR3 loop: CASRAGMGGYTF. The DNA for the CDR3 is TGTGCCAGTCGCGCGGGAATGGGGGGCTACACCTTC.

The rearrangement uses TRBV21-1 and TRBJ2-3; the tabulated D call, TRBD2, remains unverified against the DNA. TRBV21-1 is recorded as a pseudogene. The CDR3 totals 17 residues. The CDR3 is CASNPTGSGGRTDTQYF. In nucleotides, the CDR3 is TGTGCCAGCAACCCGACCGGTAGCGGGGGTAGGACAGATACGCAGTATTTT.

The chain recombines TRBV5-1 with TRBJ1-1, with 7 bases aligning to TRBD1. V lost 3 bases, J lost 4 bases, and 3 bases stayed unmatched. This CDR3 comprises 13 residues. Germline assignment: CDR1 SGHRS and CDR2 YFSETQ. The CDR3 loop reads CASSSGGITEAFF. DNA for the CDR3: TGCGCCAGCAGCTCAGGGGGGATCACTGAAGCTTTCTTT. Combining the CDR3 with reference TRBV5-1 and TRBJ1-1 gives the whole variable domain KAGVTQTPRYLIKTRGQQVTLSCSPISGHRSVSWYQQTPGQGLQFLFEYFSETQRNKGNFPGRFSGRQFSNSRSEMNVSTLELGDSALYLCASSSGGITEAFFGQGTRLTVV.

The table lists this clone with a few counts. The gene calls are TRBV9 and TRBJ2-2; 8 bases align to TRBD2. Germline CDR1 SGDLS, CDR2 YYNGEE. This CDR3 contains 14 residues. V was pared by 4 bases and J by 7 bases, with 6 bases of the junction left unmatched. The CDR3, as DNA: TGTGCCAGCAGCCCTCGGACTAGCAACGGGGAGCTGTTTTTT. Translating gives CASSPRTSNGELFF.

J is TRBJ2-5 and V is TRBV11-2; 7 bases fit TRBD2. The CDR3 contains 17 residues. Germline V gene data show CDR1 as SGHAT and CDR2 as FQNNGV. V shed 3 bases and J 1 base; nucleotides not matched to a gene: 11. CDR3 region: CASSFRGSAGTQETQYF. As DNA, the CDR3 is TGTGCCAGCAGCTTTAGGGGCTCAGCGGGGACCCAAGAGACCCAGTACTTC.

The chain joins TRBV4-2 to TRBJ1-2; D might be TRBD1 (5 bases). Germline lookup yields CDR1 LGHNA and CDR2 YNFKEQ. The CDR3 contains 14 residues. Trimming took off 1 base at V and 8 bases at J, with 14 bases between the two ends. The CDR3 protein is CASSQGQTFEGYTF. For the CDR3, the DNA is TGTGCCAGCAGCCAAGGACAGACTTTCGAGGGCTACACCTTC.

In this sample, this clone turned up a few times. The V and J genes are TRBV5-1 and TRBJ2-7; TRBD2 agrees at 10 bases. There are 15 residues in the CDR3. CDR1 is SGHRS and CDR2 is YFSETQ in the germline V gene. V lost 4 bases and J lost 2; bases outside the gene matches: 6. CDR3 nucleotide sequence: TGCGCCAGCAGCCGTAGCGGGGGGTATGCCTACGAGCAGTACTTC. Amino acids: CASSRSGGYAYEQYF.

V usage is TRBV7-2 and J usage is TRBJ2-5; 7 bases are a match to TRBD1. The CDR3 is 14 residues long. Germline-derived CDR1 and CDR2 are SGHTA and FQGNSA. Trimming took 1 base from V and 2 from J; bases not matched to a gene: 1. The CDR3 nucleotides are TGTGCCAGCAGCTTAGGGGACAGTCAAGAGACCCAGTACTTC. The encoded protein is CASSLGDSQETQYF.

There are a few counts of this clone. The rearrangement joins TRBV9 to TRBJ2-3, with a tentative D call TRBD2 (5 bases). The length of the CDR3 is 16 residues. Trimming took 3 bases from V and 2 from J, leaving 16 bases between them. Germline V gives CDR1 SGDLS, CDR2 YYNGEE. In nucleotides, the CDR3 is TGTGCCAGCAGCGGAAAGGGTTGGGAGCCCACAGATACGCAGTATTTT. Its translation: CASSGKGWEPTDTQYF.

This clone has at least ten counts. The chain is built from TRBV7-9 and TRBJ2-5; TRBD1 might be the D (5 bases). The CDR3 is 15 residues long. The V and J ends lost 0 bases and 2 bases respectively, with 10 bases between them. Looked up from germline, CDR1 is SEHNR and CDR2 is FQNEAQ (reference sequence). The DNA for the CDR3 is TGTGCCAGCAGCTTAGCCGACAGACAGCAAGAGACCCAGTACTTC. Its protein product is CASSLADRQQETQYF. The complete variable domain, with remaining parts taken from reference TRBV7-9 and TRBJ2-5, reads DTGVSQNPRHKITKRGQNVTFRCDPISEHNRLYWYRQTLGQGPEFLTYFQNEAQLEKSRLLSDRFSAERPKGSFSTLEIQRTEQGDSAMYLCASSLADRQQETQYFGPGTRLLVL.

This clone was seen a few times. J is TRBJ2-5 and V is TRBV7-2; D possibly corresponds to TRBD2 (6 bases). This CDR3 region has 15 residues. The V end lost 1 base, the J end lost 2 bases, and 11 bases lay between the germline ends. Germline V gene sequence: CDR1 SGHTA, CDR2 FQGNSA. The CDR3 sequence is CASSLGSAGQETQYF. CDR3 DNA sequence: TGTGCCAGCAGCTTAGGATCTGCGGGACAAGAGACCCAGTACTTC.

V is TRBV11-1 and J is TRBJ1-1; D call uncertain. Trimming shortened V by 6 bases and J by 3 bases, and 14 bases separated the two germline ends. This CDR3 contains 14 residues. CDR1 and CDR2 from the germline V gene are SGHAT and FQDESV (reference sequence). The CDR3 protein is CASSNLRGDTEAFF. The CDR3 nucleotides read TGTGCCAGCAGTAACCTACGGGGAGACACTGAAGCTTTCTTT.

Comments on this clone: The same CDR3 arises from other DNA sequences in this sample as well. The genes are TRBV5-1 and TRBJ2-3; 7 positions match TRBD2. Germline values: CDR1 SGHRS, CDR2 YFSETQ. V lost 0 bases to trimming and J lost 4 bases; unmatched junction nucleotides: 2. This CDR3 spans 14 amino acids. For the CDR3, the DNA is TGCGCCAGCAGCTTGGGACTAGCTGCAGATACGCAGTATTTT. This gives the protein CASSLGLAADTQYF.

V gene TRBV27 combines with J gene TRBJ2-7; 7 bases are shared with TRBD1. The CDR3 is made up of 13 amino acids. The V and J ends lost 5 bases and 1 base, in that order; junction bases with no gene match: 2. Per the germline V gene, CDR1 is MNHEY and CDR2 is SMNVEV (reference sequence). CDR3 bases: TGTGCCAGCAGTGGGGACAGTTCCTACGAGCAGTACTTC. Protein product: CASSGDSSYEQYF.

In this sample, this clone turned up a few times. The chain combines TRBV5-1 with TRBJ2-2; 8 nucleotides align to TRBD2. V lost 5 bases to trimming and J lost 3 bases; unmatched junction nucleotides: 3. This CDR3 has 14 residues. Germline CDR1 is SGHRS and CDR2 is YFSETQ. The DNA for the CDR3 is TGCGCCAGCAGTAGGCGGGGGGACACCGGGGAGCTGTTTTTT. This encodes CASSRRGDTGELFF.

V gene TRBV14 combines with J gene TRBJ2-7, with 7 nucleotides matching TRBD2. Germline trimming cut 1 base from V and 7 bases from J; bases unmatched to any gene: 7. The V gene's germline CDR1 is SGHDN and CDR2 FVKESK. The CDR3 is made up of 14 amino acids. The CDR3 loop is CASSQARLAGEQYF. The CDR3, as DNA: TGTGCCAGCAGCCAAGCAAGACTAGCCGGGGAGCAGTACTTC.

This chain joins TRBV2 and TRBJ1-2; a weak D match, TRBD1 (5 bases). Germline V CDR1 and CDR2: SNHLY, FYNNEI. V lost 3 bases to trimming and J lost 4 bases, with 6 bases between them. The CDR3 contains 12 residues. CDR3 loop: CASSEDTYGYTF. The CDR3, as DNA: TGTGCCAGCAGTGAGGACACCTATGGCTACACCTTC.

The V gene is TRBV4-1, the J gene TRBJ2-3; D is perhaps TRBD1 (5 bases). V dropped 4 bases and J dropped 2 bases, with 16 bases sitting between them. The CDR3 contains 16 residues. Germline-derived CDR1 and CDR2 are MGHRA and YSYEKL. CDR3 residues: CASSRLAGPNTDTQYF. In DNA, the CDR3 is TGCGCCAGCAGCCGGTTGGCAGGGCCAAACACAGATACGCAGTATTTT.

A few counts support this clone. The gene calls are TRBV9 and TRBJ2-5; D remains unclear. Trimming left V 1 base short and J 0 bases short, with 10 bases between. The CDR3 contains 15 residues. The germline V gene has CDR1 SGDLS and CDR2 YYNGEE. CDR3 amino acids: CASSVSGRNQETQYF. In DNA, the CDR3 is TGTGCCAGCAGCGTATCAGGCAGGAACCAAGAGACCCAGTACTTC.

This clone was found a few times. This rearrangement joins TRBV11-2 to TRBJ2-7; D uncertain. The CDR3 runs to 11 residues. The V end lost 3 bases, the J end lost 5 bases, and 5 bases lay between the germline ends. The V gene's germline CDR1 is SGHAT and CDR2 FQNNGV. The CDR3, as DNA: TGTGCCAGCAGCTTTCGGGACGAGCAGTACTTC. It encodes CASSFRDEQYF.

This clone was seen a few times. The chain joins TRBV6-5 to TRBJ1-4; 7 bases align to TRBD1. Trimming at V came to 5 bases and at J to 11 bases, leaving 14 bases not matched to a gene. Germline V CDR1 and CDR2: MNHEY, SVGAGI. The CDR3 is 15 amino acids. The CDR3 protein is CASSARTGAQGKLFF. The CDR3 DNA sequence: TGTGCCAGCAGTGCGCGGACAGGAGCCCAGGGGAAACTGTTTTTT.

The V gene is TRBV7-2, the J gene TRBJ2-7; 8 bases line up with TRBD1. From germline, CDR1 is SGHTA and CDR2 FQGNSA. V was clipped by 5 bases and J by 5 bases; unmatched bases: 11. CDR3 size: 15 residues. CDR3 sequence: CASSPTDRVLNEQYF. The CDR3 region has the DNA TGTGCCAGCAGCCCGACGGACAGGGTGCTCAACGAGCAGTACTTC.

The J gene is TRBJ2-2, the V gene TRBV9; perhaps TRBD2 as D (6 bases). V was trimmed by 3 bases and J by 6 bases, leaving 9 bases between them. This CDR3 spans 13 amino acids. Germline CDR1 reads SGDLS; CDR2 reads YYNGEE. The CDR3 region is CASSGGVAGELFF. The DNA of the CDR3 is TGTGCCAGCAGCGGCGGGGTGGCCGGGGAGCTGTTTTTT.

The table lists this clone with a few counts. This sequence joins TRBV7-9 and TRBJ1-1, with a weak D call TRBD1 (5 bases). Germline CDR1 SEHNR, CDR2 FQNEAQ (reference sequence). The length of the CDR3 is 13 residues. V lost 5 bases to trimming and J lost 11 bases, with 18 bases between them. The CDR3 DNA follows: TGTGCCAGCAGCACCCAGGGCGCGCCGGGTGCTTTCTTT. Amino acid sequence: CASSTQGAPGAFF.

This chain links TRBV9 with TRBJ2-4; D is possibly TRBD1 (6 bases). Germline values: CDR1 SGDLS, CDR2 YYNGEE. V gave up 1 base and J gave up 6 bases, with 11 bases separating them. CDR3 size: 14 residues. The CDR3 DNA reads TGTGCCAGCAGCGTATACAGGGAAGGAAACATTCAGTACTTC. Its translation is CASSVYREGNIQYF. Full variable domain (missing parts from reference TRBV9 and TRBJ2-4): DSGVTQTPKHLITATGQRVTLRCSPRSGDLSVYWYQQSLDQGLQFLIQYYNGEERAKGNILERFSAQQFPDLHSELNLSSLELGDSALYFCASSVYREGNIQYFGAGTRLSVL.

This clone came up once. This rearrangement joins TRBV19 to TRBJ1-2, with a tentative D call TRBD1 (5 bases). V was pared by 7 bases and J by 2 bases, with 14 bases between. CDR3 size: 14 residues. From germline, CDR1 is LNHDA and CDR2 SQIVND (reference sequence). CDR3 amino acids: CASKGLGPNYGYTF. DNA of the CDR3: TGTGCCAGTAAGGGACTCGGTCCCAACTATGGCTACACCTTC.

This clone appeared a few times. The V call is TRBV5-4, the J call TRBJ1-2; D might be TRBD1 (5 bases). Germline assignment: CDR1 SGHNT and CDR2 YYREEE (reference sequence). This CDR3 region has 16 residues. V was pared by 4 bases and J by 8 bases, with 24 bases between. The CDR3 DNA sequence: TGTGCCAGCAGCGCCTCGGAGGGAGGGGCCACCCGGGGCTACACCTTC. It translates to CASSASEGGATRGYTF.

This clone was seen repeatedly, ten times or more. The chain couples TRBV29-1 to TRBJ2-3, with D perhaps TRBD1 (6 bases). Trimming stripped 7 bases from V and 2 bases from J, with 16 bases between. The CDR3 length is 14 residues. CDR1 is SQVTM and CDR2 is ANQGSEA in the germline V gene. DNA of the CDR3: TGCAGCGGCGGCCGGGACACAACCACAGATACGCAGTATTTT. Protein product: CSGGRDTTTDTQYF.

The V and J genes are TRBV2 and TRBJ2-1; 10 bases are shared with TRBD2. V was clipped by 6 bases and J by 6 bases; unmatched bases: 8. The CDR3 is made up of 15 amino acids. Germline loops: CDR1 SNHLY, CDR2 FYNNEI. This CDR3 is CASSLAGVGSNEQFF. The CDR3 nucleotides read TGTGCCAGCAGCCTAGCGGGGGTGGGGAGCAATGAGCAGTTCTTC.

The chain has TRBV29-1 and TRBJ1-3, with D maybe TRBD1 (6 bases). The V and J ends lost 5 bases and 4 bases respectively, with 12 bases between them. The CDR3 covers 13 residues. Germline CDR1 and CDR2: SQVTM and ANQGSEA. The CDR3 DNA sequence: TGCAGCGTTCGGGGGGCAGGGGGAAACACCATATATTTT. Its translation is CSVRGAGGNTIYF.

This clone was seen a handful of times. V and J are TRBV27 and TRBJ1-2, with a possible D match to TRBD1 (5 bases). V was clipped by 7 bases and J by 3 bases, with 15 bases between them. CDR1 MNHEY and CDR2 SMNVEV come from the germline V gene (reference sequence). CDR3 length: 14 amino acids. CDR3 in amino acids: CASTRTGRDYGYTF. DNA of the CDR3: TGTGCCAGCACTAGAACCGGCAGGGACTATGGCTACACCTTC.